These 19 T cell receptor beta chains share one sample of origin, sequenced in a study of blood T cell repertoires in COVID-19. The method was immunoSEQ multiplex PCR; TCRdb's version includes in-frame clones alone and lacks a portion of them. The sample consists of a few hundred thousand clones, 85% to 90% of them appearing once. Source material: PBMCs or T cells enriched from blood (not recorded which). These receptors came from a woman under 30 who had recovered from COVID-19.

The chain is built from TRBV4-2 and TRBJ2-2, with D tentatively TRBD2 (5 bases). CDR1 is LGHNA, CDR2 YNFKEQ, per germline. The CDR3 loop spans 16 amino acids. V lost 1 base and J 4 bases, leaving 13 bases between the germline ends. This chain's CDR3 is CASSQGKAAGTGELFF. The DNA of the CDR3 is TGTGCCAGCAGCCAAGGAAAGGCCGCGGGCACCGGGGAGCTGTTTTTT.

The chain couples TRBV28 to TRBJ2-3; D may be TRBD2 (7 bases). With 5 bases removed from V and 10 bases from J, the gap between germline ends came to 19 bases. Per the germline V gene, CDR1 is MDHEN and CDR2 is SYDVKM. This CDR3 region has 14 residues. CDR3 nucleotide sequence: TGTGCCAGCAGTGTAGGGGGGGGACGGGCTGCGCAGTATTTT. It translates to CASSVGGGRAAQYF.

The chain carries TRBV14 and TRBJ1-2; D is uncertain. The ends were cut back, 0 bases at V and 5 bases at J, with 10 bases in the middle. Per germline, CDR1 SGHDN and CDR2 FVKESK. The CDR3 contains 14 residues. This chain's CDR3 is CASSQDLPVYGYTF. DNA for the CDR3: TGTGCCAGCAGCCAAGATCTTCCAGTGTATGGCTACACCTTC. Variable domain in full (rest from reference TRBV14 and TRBJ1-2): EAGVTQFPSHSVIEKGQTVTLRCDPISGHDNLYWYRRVMGKEIKFLLHFVKESKQDESGMPNNRFLAERTGGTYSTLKVQPAELEDSGVYFCASSQDLPVYGYTFGSGTRLTVV.

V is TRBV28 and J is TRBJ2-1; tentative D call: TRBD2 (5 bases). Trimming pared 6 bases from V and 0 bases from J, leaving 9 bases between. The CDR3 extends over 14 amino acids. CDR1 and CDR2 from the germline V gene are MDHEN and SYDVKM. The CDR3 reads CASREAVSYNEQFF. Written as DNA, the CDR3 is TGTGCCAGCAGGGAAGCGGTCTCCTACAATGAGCAGTTCTTC.

About this clone itself: In the same sample, other DNA sequences code for this CDR3. This chain connects TRBV18 to TRBJ1-1; tentative D call: TRBD1 (5 bases). The ends were cut back, 0 bases at V and 1 base at J, with 9 bases in the middle. The CDR3 covers 15 residues. Germline lookup yields CDR1 KGHSH and CDR2 LQKENI. The DNA for the CDR3 is TGTGCCAGCTCACCACCGGGGCAGGGGAACACTGAAGCTTTCTTT. This translates into CASSPPGQGNTEAFF.

This chain uses TRBV27 with TRBJ1-6, with 7 positions matching TRBD1. J gave up 6 bases and V 1 base, and 9 bases lay outside the gene matches. Germline V gene data show CDR1 as MNHEY and CDR2 as SMNVEV (reference sequence). The length of the CDR3 is 17 residues. The CDR3 bases are TGTGCCAGCAGTTTATTCTCGGGGACAGTCCTTAATTCACCCCTCCACTTT. Translation: CASSLFSGTVLNSPLHF.

In its sample, this clone was seen a few times. The chain joins TRBV7-3 to TRBJ1-1, with a tentative D call TRBD1 (6 bases). The CDR3 has 12 residues. Germline V gives CDR1 SGHTA, CDR2 FQGTGA. The V end was cut by 4 bases, the J end by 7 bases, with 10 bases between. CDR3 sequence: CASSSLTGEAFF. The CDR3 DNA follows: TGTGCCAGCAGCTCGTTGACAGGTGAAGCTTTCTTT.

This chain links TRBV19 with TRBJ2-1; 10 nucleotides agree with TRBD1. Trimming at V came to 8 bases and at J to 7 bases, leaving 11 bases not matched to a gene. Germline V gives CDR1 LNHDA, CDR2 SQIVND (reference sequence). This CDR3 region has 15 residues. The CDR3 loop is CASGRVGTGENEQFF. In DNA, the CDR3 is TGTGCCAGTGGCCGAGTTGGGACAGGGGAGAATGAGCAGTTCTTC.

The CDR3 coding sequence is TGTGCCAGCAGTCGTCCGACAGGGACTCATGAAAAACTGTTTTTT. Its protein is CASSRPTGTHEKLFF. This chain links TRBV28 with TRBJ1-4, with 7 bases identical to TRBD1. This CDR3 is 15 amino acids long. The J segment lost 6 bases and the V segment lost 5 bases, leaving 9 bases of the junction unmatched. The germline V gene has CDR1 MDHEN and CDR2 SYDVKM. The full variable domain, rest sourced from reference TRBV28 and TRBJ1-4, is DVKVTQSSRYLVKRTGEKVFLECVQDMDHENMFWYRQDPGLGLRLIYFSYDVKMKEKGDIPEGYSVSREKKERFSLILESASTNQTSMYLCASSRPTGTHEKLFFGSGTQLSVL.

The CDR3 DNA reads as TGTGCCAGCAATAGACAGGGGAGAACGAACACTGAAGCTTTCTTT. It yields the protein CASNRQGRTNTEAFF. This rearrangement joins TRBV6-5 to TRBJ1-1; 8 bases are shared with TRBD1. The ends lost 7 bases at V and 1 base at J; junction bases unmatched: 8. The CDR3 is 15 amino acids. CDR1 and CDR2 from the germline V gene are MNHEY and SVGAGI.

The gene calls are TRBV27 and TRBJ1-1; 7 nucleotides align to TRBD1. Trimming removed 4 bases from V and 4 bases from J; junction bases left unmatched: 6. The CDR3 length is 14 residues. CDR1 is MNHEY and CDR2 is SMNVEV in the germline V gene (reference sequence). CDR3 in DNA: TGTGCCAGCAGTTCCCCGGGACAGCCCACTGAAGCTTTCTTT. This translates into CASSSPGQPTEAFF.

In this sample, this clone turned up many times. Other DNA sequences of this sample code for an identical CDR3. The V call is TRBV11-3, the J call TRBJ1-1, with D tentatively TRBD1 (5 bases). The V end lost 2 bases, the J end lost 1 base, and 8 bases lay between the germline ends. Per germline, CDR1 SGHNT and CDR2 YENEEA. The CDR3 totals 14 residues. For the CDR3, the DNA is TGTGCCAGCAGCTTATCGGGGGAGAACACTGAAGCTTTCTTT. Its protein product is CASSLSGENTEAFF.

The V call is TRBV30, the J call TRBJ1-4; 7 bases map to TRBD1. Germline V CDR1 and CDR2: GTSNPN, SVGIG (reference sequence). Trimming at V came to 6 bases and at J to 5 bases, leaving 12 bases not matched to a gene. The CDR3 sequence is 15 residues long. CDR3 loop: CACPPRGGGNEKLFF. Here the CDR3 DNA reads TGTGCCTGCCCCCCAAGAGGGGGCGGAAATGAAAAACTGTTTTTT.

The rearrangement uses TRBV21-1 and TRBJ1-1. TRBV21-1 is an annotated pseudogene. The CDR3 has 13 amino acids. The CDR3 is CASSPPVSTEAFF. The CDR3, as DNA: TGTGCCAGCAGCCCCCCGGTGTCGACTGAAGCTTTCTTT.

The rearrangement uses TRBV2 and TRBJ2-7, with TRBD2 as a possible D gene (5 bases). The germline CDR1 and CDR2 sequences are SNHLY and FYNNEI. This CDR3 has 11 residues. V was cut by 8 bases and J by 5 bases, with 10 bases left in between. The CDR3 coding sequence is TGTGCCAGCCCCCGGGGAAACGAGCAGTACTTC. It specifies CASPRGNEQYF.

The genes are TRBV11-2 and TRBJ2-3; TRBD2 matches 9 bases. V was pared by 4 bases and J by 0 bases, with 2 bases of the junction left unmatched. CDR1 is SGHAT, CDR2 FQNNGV, per germline. This CDR3 is built from 15 residues. Here the CDR3 DNA reads TGTGCCAGCAGCTATCTAGCGGGGAGCACAGATACGCAGTATTTT. It is translated as CASSYLAGSTDTQYF.

J is TRBJ2-7 and V is TRBV4-2, with D perhaps TRBD2 (7 bases). There are 17 residues in the CDR3. Deletions cut 6 bases from V and 0 bases from J, with 21 bases between. CDR1 LGHNA and CDR2 YNFKEQ come from the germline V gene. In nucleotides, the CDR3 is TGTGCCAGCAGTCCCGGACGGGGGGCCGACCCCTCCTACGAGCAGTACTTC. Translated: CASSPGRGADPSYEQYF.

The J gene is TRBJ1-5, the V gene TRBV10-2; TRBD1 matches 8 bases. The trim removed 6 bases at V and 6 bases at J, leaving 7 bases unmatched. The CDR3 consists of 14 residues. CDR1 WSHSY and CDR2 SAAADI come from the germline V gene. Written as DNA, the CDR3 is TGCGCCAGCAGACAGGGGGGGATAGGTCAGCCCCAGCATTTT. This encodes CASRQGGIGQPQHF.

The chain has TRBV7-2 and TRBJ2-1, with 11 bases matching TRBD2. J was trimmed by 9 bases and V by 6 bases; bases with no gene match: 7. There are 14 residues in the CDR3. Germline V lookup: CDR1 SGHTA, CDR2 FQGNSA. CDR3 residues: CASRVSGRALEQFF. The CDR3 DNA sequence: TGTGCCAGCAGAGTTAGCGGGAGGGCCCTTGAGCAGTTCTTC.